Following are 19 T cell receptor beta chains from one sample sequenced in a study of blood T cell repertoires in COVID-19 (dated by TCRdb to about 2020). The library was obtained by the immunoSEQ multiplex PCR assay. TCRdb provides this immuneACCESS table in a form limited to in-frame rearrangements. Some clones are lacking; in checked studies, under half of them reflect an unresolved V gene, and why the rest are absent is not known. This sample holds some 190,000 clones; nearly 90% were observed only once. Of the sample, roughly 2.4% falls within the top ten clones. Specimen: PBMCs or T cells enriched from blood (not recorded which). These receptors were collected from a woman aged 40 to 50 with acute COVID-19.

The chain links TRBV7-2 to TRBJ2-1; no clear D gene. From germline, CDR1 is SGHTA and CDR2 FQGNSA. Trimming took 0 bases from V and 7 from J, leaving 7 bases between them. The CDR3 length is 13 residues. The CDR3 nucleotides are TGTGCCAGCAGCTTAGCTGAGTGGAATGAGCAGTTCTTC. Its protein product is CASSLAEWNEQFF.

The genes are TRBV14 and TRBJ2-3; tentatively, D is TRBD1 (6 bases). The germline V and J ends were trimmed by 4 bases and 2 bases, with 10 bases remaining between them. Germline V gene lookup returns CDR1 SGHDN and CDR2 FVKESK. The CDR3 contains 14 residues. CDR3: CASSPMGATDTQYF. The CDR3 bases are TGTGCCAGCAGCCCGATGGGGGCCACAGATACGCAGTATTTT.

The J gene is TRBJ2-1, the V gene TRBV4-1; 9 nucleotides line up with TRBD2. The germline V gene has CDR1 MGHRA and CDR2 YSYEKL. This CDR3 comprises 14 residues. Losses at the gene ends were 8 bases for V and 7 bases for J; bases not matched to a gene: 9. CDR3 region: CASRDGGGANEQFF. The CDR3 DNA follows: TGCGCCAGCCGTGACGGCGGGGGGGCTAATGAGCAGTTCTTC.

This chain links TRBV5-1 with TRBJ1-6; TRBD1 matches 8 bases. Germline V gene lookup returns CDR1 SGHRS and CDR2 YFSETQ. There are 15 residues in the CDR3. Germline trimming cut 3 bases from V and 10 bases from J; bases unmatched to any gene: 9. The CDR3 reads CASSSAGQVESPLHF. The CDR3 DNA is TGCGCCAGCAGCTCAGCGGGACAGGTGGAATCACCCCTCCACTTT.

This chain links TRBV19 with TRBJ2-6; D uncertain. The CDR3 is made up of 16 amino acids. CDR1 and CDR2 (germline): LNHDA, SQIVND (reference sequence). Trimming left V 3 bases short and J 0 bases short, with 9 bases between. CDR3 DNA sequence: TGTGCCAGTAGTATTATGTGGAGCTCTGGGGCCAACGTCCTGACTTTC. Its translation is CASSIMWSSGANVLTF.

This clone came up once. The rearrangement links TRBV5-4 to TRBJ2-5, with D tentatively TRBD1 (6 bases). Germline V gene data show CDR1 as SGHNT and CDR2 as YYREEE (reference sequence). V lost 2 bases, J lost 1 base, and 9 bases lay in between. The CDR3 totals 14 residues. The CDR3 here is CASSLGGVQETQYF. The CDR3 DNA follows: TGTGCCAGCAGCTTAGGGGGAGTCCAAGAGACCCAGTACTTC.

This clone was counted a single time. This chain links TRBV28 with TRBJ1-4; 10 nucleotides agree with TRBD1. The germline gives CDR1 MDHEN, CDR2 SYDVKM. The CDR3 covers 15 residues. J lost 4 bases, V lost 5 bases, and 4 bases had no gene match. CDR3 region: CASSARTGGNEKLFF. The DNA of the CDR3 is TGTGCCAGCAGTGCCCGGACAGGGGGTAATGAAAAACTGTTTTTT.

V and J are TRBV6-5 and TRBJ2-7; 9 nucleotides line up with TRBD2. Looked up from germline, CDR1 is MNHEY and CDR2 is SVGAGI. This CDR3 has 15 amino acids. V lost 8 bases and J lost 5; bases outside the gene matches: 13. The CDR3 region has the DNA TGTGCCAGCTCAGCTCTTGCGGGACTAGCAAACGAGCAGTACTTC. This gives the protein CASSALAGLANEQYF.

V and J are TRBV11-2 and TRBJ2-7; 9 nucleotides line up with TRBD1. V lost 0 bases to trimming and J lost 0 bases; unmatched junction nucleotides: 3. Germline CDR1 is SGHAT and CDR2 is FQNNGV. There are 16 residues in the CDR3. The CDR3 here is CASSLEGQGISYEQYF. DNA of the CDR3: TGTGCCAGCAGCTTAGAAGGACAGGGGATCTCCTACGAGCAGTACTTC.

This clone was seen a handful of times. For the CDR3, the DNA is TGTGCCAGCAGCTTCGGACAGACCTACGAGCAGTACTTC. It codes for CASSFGQTYEQYF. This chain uses TRBV11-3 with TRBJ2-7, with TRBD1 as a possible D gene (6 bases). Germline V lookup: CDR1 SGHNT, CDR2 YENEEA. Deletions cut 3 bases from V and 2 bases from J, with 8 bases between. The CDR3 loop spans 13 amino acids.

The gene calls are TRBV19 and TRBJ1-1; D call uncertain. In germline, CDR1 is LNHDA, CDR2 SQIVND (reference sequence). V was clipped by 3 bases and J by 4 bases, with 12 bases between them. CDR3 size: 14 residues. The CDR3 DNA sequence: TGTGCCAGTAGTATCGTGGGTGGGAGCACTGAAGCTTTCTTT. The encoded protein is CASSIVGGSTEAFF.

The chain has TRBV6-2 or TRBV6-3 and TRBJ2-1, with 8 bases lining up with TRBD2. J was trimmed by 4 bases and V by 2 bases; bases with no gene match: 7. Germline-derived CDR1 and CDR2 are MNHEY and SVGEGT. The CDR3 sequence is 16 residues long. CDR3 region: CASSYMQRELYNEQFF. The CDR3 region has the DNA TGTGCCAGCAGTTACATGCAGCGGGAGCTGTACAATGAGCAGTTCTTC.

This chain connects TRBV10-3 to TRBJ1-5; D is ambiguous. Germline V CDR1 and CDR2: ENHRY, SYGVKD. The CDR3 covers 16 residues. V shed 2 bases and J shed 4 bases, with 15 bases lying between them. CDR3 in DNA: TGTGCCATCAGTGAGGAGGGAGCCGCGGGGAATCAGCCCCAGCATTTT. Protein product: CAISEEGAAGNQPQHF.

The chain joins TRBV18 to TRBJ1-5; 7 nucleotides line up with TRBD1. This CDR3 has 13 residues. Germline V gives CDR1 KGHSH, CDR2 LQKENI. J lost 6 bases, V lost 6 bases, and 5 bases had no gene match. CDR3: CASSTGQRQPQHF. DNA of the CDR3: TGTGCCAGCTCTACGGGACAGCGTCAGCCCCAGCATTTT.

This chain links TRBV5-6 with TRBJ2-5; D is perhaps TRBD2 (7 bases). From germline, CDR1 is SGHDT and CDR2 YYEEEE. Trimming pared 4 bases from V and 4 bases from J, leaving 17 bases between. There are 15 residues in the CDR3. The CDR3 DNA reads as TGTGCCAGCAGCCCGCGAGGGGGGGGCGTAGAGACCCAGTACTTC. Translated, it gives CASSPRGGGVETQYF. Supplemented by reference TRBV5-6 and TRBJ2-5, the full variable domain reads DAGVTQSPTHLIKTRGQQVTLRCSPKSGHDTVSWYQQALGQGPQFIFQYYEEEERQRGNFPDRFSGHQFPNYSSELNVNALLLGDSALYLCASSPRGGGVETQYFGPGTRLLVL.

This clone was counted once. The chain couples TRBV5-1 to TRBJ2-7; 10 bases match TRBD2. The CDR3 length is 16 residues. In germline, CDR1 is SGHRS, CDR2 YFSETQ. V was pared by 3 bases and J by 3 bases, with 9 bases of the junction left unmatched. The chain's CDR3 is CASSSRGTSDGYEQYF. As DNA, the CDR3 is TGCGCCAGCAGCTCCCGCGGGACTAGCGATGGCTACGAGCAGTACTTC.

V usage is TRBV28 and J usage is TRBJ1-1; the match to TRBD1 covers 8 bases. With V trimmed by 10 bases and J by 6 bases, 10 bases remained unmatched. The CDR3 totals 13 residues. Germline V gene data show CDR1 as MDHEN and CDR2 as SYDVKM. CDR3 in DNA: TGTGCCACAAACAGGGGGGGGAGGTCTGAAGCTTTCTTT. Translating it yields CATNRGGRSEAFF.

The chain recombines TRBV2 with TRBJ1-2; D gene unclear. Looked up from germline, CDR1 is SNHLY and CDR2 is FYNNEI. The CDR3 loop spans 11 amino acids. Between the trimmed V and J ends, which lost 10 bases and 2 bases, there was a span of 8 bases. CDR3: CANVANYGYTF. The DNA for the CDR3 is TGTGCCAACGTAGCAAACTATGGCTACACCTTC.

The rearrangement joins TRBV5-1 to TRBJ2-2; D possibly corresponds to TRBD1 (6 bases). Trimming took 4 bases from V and 7 from J, leaving 17 bases between them. The V gene's germline CDR1 is SGHRS and CDR2 YFSETQ. The CDR3 contains 15 residues. CDR3: CASSIGGSGGGELFF. As DNA, the CDR3 is TGCGCCAGCAGCATAGGGGGATCCGGCGGCGGGGAGCTGTTTTTT.